Following are 30 T cell receptor beta chains from one sample sequenced in a study of PD-1 blockade in classical Hodgkin lymphoma. Time point meaning: newly diagnosed, previously untreated cHL patient sample. Magnetic negative selection, applied to thawed PBMCs, was used to isolate the CD8+ T cells. Measured with immunoSEQ multiplex PCR; TCRdb has only the in-frame clones, and not every one. Here the sample spans around 14,000 clones, about 90% being singletons. The material sequenced was CD8+ T cells from blood. The source of these receptors is a human donor with classical Hodgkin lymphoma.

The chain uses TRBV7-8 and TRBJ2-1; 9 bases agree with TRBD1. Per germline, CDR1 SGHVS and CDR2 FQNEAQ. The V and J ends lost 4 bases and 7 bases, in that order; junction bases with no gene match: 5. This CDR3 comprises 14 residues. CDR3 DNA sequence: TGTGCCAGCAGCTCCCCCGGGACAGGGAATGAGCAGTTCTTC. Protein product: CASSSPGTGNEQFF.

The rearrangement uses TRBV30 and TRBJ2-1, with D unclear. Trimming pared 0 bases from V and 9 bases from J, leaving 6 bases between. Germline CDR1 and CDR2: GTSNPN and SVGIG (reference sequence). The CDR3 runs 11 residues. The CDR3 DNA reads TGTGCCTGGAGTGTGGGTATTGAGCAGTTCTTC. It translates to CAWSVGIEQFF. The full variable domain, in which reference TRBV30 and TRBJ2-1 provide the parts outside the CDR3, is SQTIHQWPATLVQPVGSPLSLECTVEGTSNPNLYWYRQAAGRGLQLLFYSVGIGQISSEVPQNLSASRPQDRQFILSSKKLLLSDSGFYLCAWSVGIEQFFGPGTRLTVL.

The chain links TRBV5-1 to TRBJ2-7, with 10 bases that match TRBD1. V lost 3 bases and J lost 2; bases outside the gene matches: 8. The CDR3 is made up of 16 amino acids. Germline-derived CDR1 and CDR2 are SGHRS and YFSETQ. CDR3: CASSSGQGGTTYEQYF. CDR3 bases: TGCGCCAGCAGCTCAGGACAGGGGGGAACTACCTACGAGCAGTACTTC.

The chain employs TRBV23-1 and TRBJ1-1, with D unclear. TRBV23-1 is annotated as an ORF whose role is uncertain. Trimming left V 0 bases short and J 5 bases short, with 7 bases between. The CDR3 is 13 amino acids. The DNA of the CDR3 is TGCGCCAGCAGTCAATCTTTCGGGACTGAAGCTTTCTTT. Its translation: CASSQSFGTEAFF.

The rearrangement uses TRBV4-2 and TRBJ1-1; D remains ambiguous. The CDR3 covers 14 residues. Germline-derived CDR1 and CDR2 are LGHNA and YNFKEQ. Deletions cut 4 bases from V and 4 bases from J, with 13 bases between. The CDR3 coding sequence is TGTGCCAGCAGCCCGATCCCGCAGTTCACTGAAGCTTTCTTT. Its translation: CASSPIPQFTEAFF.

The J gene is TRBJ2-5, the V gene TRBV10-2, with D possibly TRBD1 on 6 matching bases. The V gene's germline CDR1 is WSHSY and CDR2 SAAADI. The CDR3 loop spans 12 amino acids. Trimming took off 6 bases at V and 3 bases at J, with 8 bases between the two ends. CDR3: CASRDSEETQYF. CDR3 DNA sequence: TGCGCCAGCAGGGACAGTGAAGAGACCCAGTACTTC.

V and J are TRBV6-6 and TRBJ2-2, with 7 bases fitting TRBD2. V lost 5 bases to trimming and J lost 7 bases; unmatched junction nucleotides: 7. The germline V gene has CDR1 MNHNY and CDR2 SVGAGI (reference sequence). The CDR3 length is 14 residues. The CDR3 spells CASSTDGGGGELFF. The CDR3 DNA reads as TGTGCCAGCAGTACGGATGGGGGGGGCGGGGAGCTGTTTTTT.

The gene calls are TRBV2 and TRBJ2-5, with 7 bases identical to TRBD2. Germline V gene sequence: CDR1 SNHLY, CDR2 FYNNEI. The J segment lost 7 bases and the V segment lost 1 base, leaving 6 bases of the junction unmatched. CDR3 length: 14 residues. CDR3 nucleotide sequence: TGTGCCAGCAGTGAAGGCGGGAGTACTTGGACCCAGTACTTC. Translated: CASSEGGSTWTQYF.

The chain employs TRBV19 and TRBJ2-2; maybe TRBD1 (5 bases). Deletions cut 1 base from V and 3 bases from J, with 15 bases between. CDR3 length: 17 residues. Germline V gives CDR1 LNHDA, CDR2 SQIVND (reference sequence). CDR3 residues: CASSIGKQAYYTGELFF. The CDR3 nucleotides are TGTGCCAGTAGTATAGGGAAACAGGCATATTACACCGGGGAGCTGTTTTTT.

The V and J genes are TRBV9 and TRBJ1-2; D is unclear. Trimming took off 1 base at V and 11 bases at J, with 18 bases between the two ends. Germline lookup yields CDR1 SGDLS and CDR2 YYNGEE. The CDR3 spans 14 residues. The CDR3 here is CASSVREVTTRYTF. The CDR3, as DNA: TGTGCCAGCAGCGTACGAGAGGTTACGACCCGTTACACCTTC.

The chain carries TRBV5-1 and TRBJ2-2; tentative D call: TRBD2 (6 bases). Germline V gives CDR1 SGHRS, CDR2 YFSETQ. The V end lost 1 base, the J end lost 5 bases, and 15 bases lay between the germline ends. This CDR3 spans 16 amino acids. CDR3 sequence reads: CASSLSGVAETGELFF. Here the CDR3 DNA reads TGCGCCAGCAGCTTGTCGGGGGTAGCGGAGACCGGGGAGCTGTTTTTT.

This clone showed up just once. The chain recombines TRBV13 with TRBJ2-5; 9 nucleotides match TRBD1. The CDR3 spans 15 residues. Germline CDR1 PRHDT, CDR2 FYEKMQ (reference sequence). V shed 6 bases and J 4 bases; nucleotides not matched to a gene: 9. The CDR3 DNA sequence: TGTGCCAGCAGTCGCGAAGACAGGGGGGGAGAGACCCAGTACTTC. Translating gives CASSREDRGGETQYF.

This chain joins TRBV5-1 and TRBJ2-6; TRBD2 might be the D (5 bases). Germline-derived CDR1 and CDR2 are SGHRS and YFSETQ. Trimming left V 3 bases short and J 2 bases short, with 12 bases between. The CDR3 has 16 residues. In DNA form, the CDR3 reads TGCGCCAGCAGCTCCCTGATCGGGGCTGGGGCCAACGTCCTGACTTTC. Its protein product is CASSSLIGAGANVLTF.

CDR3 DNA sequence: TGTGCCAGTAGTATATTTGGGGTGGGACAGGCTGGGACTGAAGCTTTCTTT. Translation gives CASSIFGVGQAGTEAFF. The rearrangement uses TRBV19 and TRBJ1-1; TRBD1 matches at 8 bases. The CDR3 has 17 amino acids. With V trimmed by 2 bases and J by 5 bases, 13 bases remained unmatched. Germline assignment: CDR1 LNHDA and CDR2 SQIVND (reference sequence).

This clone appeared a few times. This CDR3 fails to terminate in the conserved phenylalanine or tryptophan, so it likely reflects a read error. The DNA is left out, because the CDR3 cannot be placed on it with certainty; the CDR3 is given as TCRdb lists it. Here the CDR3 reads CASRPASTL. V gene TRBV12-2 combines with J gene TRBJ2-7; the table's D gene call, TRBD2, was not cross checked with the DNA. TRBV12-2 is a known pseudogene. With termini counted, the CDR3 has 9 amino acids.

The chain combines TRBV4-1 with TRBJ2-5, with D perhaps matching TRBD2 (5 bases). V lost 4 bases to trimming and J lost 4 bases, with 19 bases between them. Germline CDR1 and CDR2: MGHRA and YSYEKL. This CDR3 contains 16 residues. This chain's CDR3 is CASSLLVGVRAETQYF. The DNA of the CDR3 is TGCGCCAGCAGCCTTTTGGTCGGGGTGAGGGCAGAGACCCAGTACTTC.

This clone was picked up one time. CDR3 coding DNA: TGTGCCAGCAGTTTCCAGGGACAGGGTGGAGGCTACACCTTC. It is translated as CASSFQGQGGGYTF. The chain employs TRBV27 and TRBJ1-2, with 9 bases aligning to TRBD1. The V gene's germline CDR1 is MNHEY and CDR2 SMNVEV (reference sequence). The CDR3 extends over 14 amino acids. Trimming removed 3 bases from V and 8 bases from J; junction bases left unmatched: 7.

The chain links TRBV6-1 to TRBJ1-4; TRBD1 matches at 11 bases. Unmatched junction bases numbered 3, after V lost 1 base and J lost 8 bases. The CDR3 has 15 residues. Germline loops: CDR1 MNHNS, CDR2 SASEGT. The CDR3 is CASSEEGTGGEKLFF. The CDR3 DNA sequence: TGTGCCAGCAGTGAAGAAGGGACAGGGGGAGAAAAACTGTTTTTT.

The CDR3 is CASSIQSGHLGYNEQFF. DNA for the CDR3: TGTGCCAGTAGTATTCAGTCGGGCCACTTAGGGTACAATGAGCAGTTCTTC. The V call is TRBV19, the J call TRBJ2-1; D is undetermined. The CDR3 runs to 17 residues. The V gene lost 3 bases and the J gene lost 4 bases, with 19 bases spanning the gap. CDR1 is LNHDA, CDR2 SQIVND, per germline (reference sequence).

V gene TRBV15 combines with J gene TRBJ2-1; the match to TRBD2 covers 9 bases. The germline gives CDR1 LNHNV, CDR2 YYDKDF (reference sequence). The CDR3 has 15 residues. The trim removed 5 bases at V and 4 bases at J, leaving 6 bases unmatched. The CDR3, as DNA: TGTGCCACCAGCTTTACTAGCGGGTCTTACAATGAGCAGTTCTTC. Translating gives CATSFTSGSYNEQFF.

V gene TRBV2 combines with J gene TRBJ2-5, with D perhaps matching TRBD1 (6 bases). Germline lookup yields CDR1 SNHLY and CDR2 FYNNEI. V dropped 3 bases and J dropped 5 bases, with 10 bases sitting between them. The CDR3 is 13 residues long. The CDR3 DNA is TGTGCCAGCAGTGACCAGGGGCTTGAGACCCAGTACTTC. It specifies CASSDQGLETQYF.

Here the CDR3 reads CASSQSYSGNTIYF. The CDR3 coding sequence is TGCGCCAGCAGTCAATCATACTCTGGAAACACCATATATTTT. J is TRBJ1-3 and V is TRBV23-1, with D uncertain. TRBV23-1 is an ORF, and what it does is uncertain. Trimming stripped 0 bases from V and 0 bases from J, with 3 bases between. The length of the CDR3 is 14 residues.

The rearrangement links TRBV9 to TRBJ1-4, with unresolved D. This CDR3 has 15 residues. Germline loops: CDR1 SGDLS, CDR2 YYNGEE. V lost 3 bases to trimming and J lost 1 base, with 10 bases between them. DNA of the CDR3: TGTGCCAGCAGCGCGGAAGGTCTAACTAATGAAAAACTGTTTTTT. It yields the protein CASSAEGLTNEKLFF. The whole variable domain, remainder taken from reference TRBV9 and TRBJ1-4, is DSGVTQTPKHLITATGQRVTLRCSPRSGDLSVYWYQQSLDQGLQFLIQYYNGEERAKGNILERFSAQQFPDLHSELNLSSLELGDSALYFCASSAEGLTNEKLFFGSGTQLSVL.

This clone was seen just once. The V gene is TRBV7-9, the J gene TRBJ1-1, with D perhaps matching TRBD1 (5 bases). This CDR3 spans 12 amino acids. Germline V CDR1 and CDR2: SEHNR, FQNEAQ (reference sequence). Trimming pared 6 bases from V and 5 bases from J, leaving 10 bases between. As DNA, the CDR3 is TGTGCCAGCAGACTTTCAGGGACTGAAGCTTTCTTT. This sequence encodes CASRLSGTEAFF.

The chain is built from TRBV29-1 and TRBJ2-6, with D perhaps being TRBD1 or TRBD2 (5 bases each). Trimming removed 5 bases from V and 3 bases from J, with 14 bases in between. CDR1 is SQVTM and CDR2 is ANQGSEA in the germline V gene. The CDR3 is 15 residues long. The CDR3 protein is CSVWDDNRGANVLTF. For the CDR3, the DNA is TGCAGCGTTTGGGACGACAATCGTGGGGCCAACGTCCTGACTTTC. The full variable domain, with the rest looked up from reference TRBV29-1 and TRBJ2-6, is SAVISQKPSRDICQRGTSLTIQCQVDSQVTMMFWYRQQPGQSLTLIATANQGSEATYESGFVIDKFPISRPNLTFSTLTVSNMSPEDSSIYLCSVWDDNRGANVLTFGAGSRLTVL.

V gene TRBV5-5 combines with J gene TRBJ2-1; D unclear. The V end was cut by 0 bases, the J end by 6 bases, with 7 bases between. Per germline, CDR1 SGHKS and CDR2 YYEKEE (reference sequence). The CDR3 is 13 residues long. The CDR3 DNA reads TGTGCCAGCAGCTTGGGCGACGGCAATGAGCAGTTCTTC. Translation gives CASSLGDGNEQFF. Using reference TRBV5-5 and TRBJ2-1 for the parts outside the CDR3, the full variable domain is DAGVTQSPTHLIKTRGQQVTLRCSPISGHKSVSWYQQVLGQGPQFIFQYYEKEERGRGNFPDRFSARQFPNYSSELNVNALLLGDSALYLCASSLGDGNEQFFGPGTRLTVL.

This clone came up a few times. The V and J genes are TRBV4-1 and TRBJ1-4; D may be TRBD1 (6 bases). CDR3 length equals 15 residues. V shed 1 base and J shed 4 bases, with 10 bases lying between them. Germline CDR1 reads MGHRA; CDR2 reads YSYEKL. This CDR3 reads CASSQVSQGNEKLFF. DNA of the CDR3: TGCGCCAGCAGCCAAGTATCACAGGGTAATGAAAAACTGTTTTTT.

The genes are TRBV6-4 and TRBJ2-2; TRBD1 might be the D (6 bases). Between the trimmed V and J ends, which lost 5 bases and 1 base, there was a span of 14 bases. The CDR3 extends over 16 amino acids. Germline CDR1 reads MRHNA; CDR2 reads SNTAGT. The CDR3 nucleotides read TGTGCCAGCAGTTCTCTACCGGGACAGAACACCGGGGAGCTGTTTTTT. Protein: CASSSLPGQNTGELFF.

The chain recombines TRBV11-2 with TRBJ2-5; D uncertain. CDR1 and CDR2 from the germline V gene are SGHAT and FQNNGV. The CDR3 spans 12 residues. Trimming cost V 5 bases and J 0 bases, with 4 bases left between them. CDR3 region: CASSQYQETQYF. The CDR3 DNA reads as TGTGCCAGCAGCCAGTACCAAGAGACCCAGTACTTC.

The rearrangement joins TRBV11-1 to TRBJ2-7; D may be TRBD2 (6 bases). Germline CDR1 reads SGHAT; CDR2 reads FQDESV (reference sequence). CDR3 length equals 15 residues. The V gene lost 1 base and the J gene lost 4 bases, with 14 bases spanning the gap. CDR3 nucleotide sequence: TGTGCCAGCAGCTTAGTATACGGGAGAATTTACGAGCAGTACTTC. This encodes CASSLVYGRIYEQYF.